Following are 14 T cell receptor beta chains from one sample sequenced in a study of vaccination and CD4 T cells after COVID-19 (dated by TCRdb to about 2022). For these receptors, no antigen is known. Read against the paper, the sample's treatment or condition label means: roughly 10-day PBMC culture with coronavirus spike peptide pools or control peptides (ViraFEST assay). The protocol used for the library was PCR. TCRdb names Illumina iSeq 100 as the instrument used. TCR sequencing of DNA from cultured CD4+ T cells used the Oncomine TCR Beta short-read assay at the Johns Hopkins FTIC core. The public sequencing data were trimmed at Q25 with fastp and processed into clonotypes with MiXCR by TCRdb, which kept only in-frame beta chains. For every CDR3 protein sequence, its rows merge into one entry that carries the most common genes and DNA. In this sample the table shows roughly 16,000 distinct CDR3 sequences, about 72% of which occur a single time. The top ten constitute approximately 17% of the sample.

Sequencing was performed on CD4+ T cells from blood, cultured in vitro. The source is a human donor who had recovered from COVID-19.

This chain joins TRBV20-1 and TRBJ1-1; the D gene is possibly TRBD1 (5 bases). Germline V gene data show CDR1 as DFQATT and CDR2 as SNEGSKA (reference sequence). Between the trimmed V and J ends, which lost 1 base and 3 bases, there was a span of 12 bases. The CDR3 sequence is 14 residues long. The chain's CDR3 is CSARGGGGDTEAFF. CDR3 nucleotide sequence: TGCAGTGCTAGAGGGGGCGGTGGGGACACTGAAGCTTTCTTT.

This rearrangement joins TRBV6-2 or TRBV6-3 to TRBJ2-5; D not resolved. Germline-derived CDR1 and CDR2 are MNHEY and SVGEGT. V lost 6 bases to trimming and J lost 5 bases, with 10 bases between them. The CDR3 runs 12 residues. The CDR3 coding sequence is TGTGCCAGCAGCCCCCATCCGGAGACCCAGTACTTC. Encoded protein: CASSPHPETQYF.

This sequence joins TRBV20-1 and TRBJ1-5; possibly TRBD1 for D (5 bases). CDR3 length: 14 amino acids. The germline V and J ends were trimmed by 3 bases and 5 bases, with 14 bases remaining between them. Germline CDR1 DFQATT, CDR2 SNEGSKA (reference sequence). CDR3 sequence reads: CSARAGTEYQPQHF. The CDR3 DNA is TGCAGTGCTAGGGCCGGGACGGAATATCAGCCCCAGCATTTT.

The CDR3 nucleotides read TGTGCCAGCAAGGGACAGGGGAGATCCGGGGAGCTGTTTTTT. Translation: CASKGQGRSGELFF. This chain links TRBV6-1 with TRBJ2-2; 10 bases match TRBD1. Germline V gene data show CDR1 as MNHNS and CDR2 as SASEGT. The ends lost 7 bases at V and 6 bases at J; junction bases unmatched: 5. CDR3 length: 14 amino acids.

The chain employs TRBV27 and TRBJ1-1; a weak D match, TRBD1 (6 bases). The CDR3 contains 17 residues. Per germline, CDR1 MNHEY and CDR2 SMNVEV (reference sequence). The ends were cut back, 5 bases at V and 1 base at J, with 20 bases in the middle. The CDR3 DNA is TGTGCCAGCAGTCCGGGACAACTACCCAAACCGAACACTGAAGCTTTCTTT. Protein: CASSPGQLPKPNTEAFF.

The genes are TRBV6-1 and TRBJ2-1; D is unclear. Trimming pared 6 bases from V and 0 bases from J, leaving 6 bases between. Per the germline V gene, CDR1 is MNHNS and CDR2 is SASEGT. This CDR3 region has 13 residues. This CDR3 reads CASSGYSYNEQFF. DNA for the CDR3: TGTGCCAGCAGCGGATACTCCTACAATGAGCAGTTCTTC.

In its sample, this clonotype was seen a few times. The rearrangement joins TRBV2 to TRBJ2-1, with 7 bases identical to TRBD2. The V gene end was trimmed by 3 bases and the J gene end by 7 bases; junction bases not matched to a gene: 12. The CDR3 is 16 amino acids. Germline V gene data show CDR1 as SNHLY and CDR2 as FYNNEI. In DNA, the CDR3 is TGTGCCAGCAGTGAGCCGGGCGGGAGTGTAAGGAATGAGCAGTTCTTC. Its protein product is CASSEPGGSVRNEQFF. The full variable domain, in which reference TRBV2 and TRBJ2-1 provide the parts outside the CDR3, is EPEVTQTPSHQVTQMGQEVILRCVPISNHLYFYWYRQILGQKVEFLVSFYNNEISEKSEIFDDQFSVERPDGSNFTLKIRSTKLEDSAMYFCASSEPGGSVRNEQFFGPGTRLTVL.

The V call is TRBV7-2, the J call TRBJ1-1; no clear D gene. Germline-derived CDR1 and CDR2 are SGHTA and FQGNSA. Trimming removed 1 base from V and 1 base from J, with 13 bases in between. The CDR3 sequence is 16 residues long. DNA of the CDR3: TGTGCCAGCAGCTTAGGATTGAGGGATGCGAACACTGAAGCTTTCTTT. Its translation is CASSLGLRDANTEAFF.

This CDR3 is CASSYSSRGGETQYF. CDR3 nucleotide sequence: TGTGCCAGCAGTTACTCGTCCAGGGGAGGGGAGACCCAGTACTTC. J is TRBJ2-5 and V is TRBV6-5; tentatively, D is TRBD2 (7 bases). The CDR3 spans 15 residues. Looked up from germline, CDR1 is MNHEY and CDR2 is SVGAGI. V was clipped by 0 bases and J by 5 bases, with 13 bases between them.

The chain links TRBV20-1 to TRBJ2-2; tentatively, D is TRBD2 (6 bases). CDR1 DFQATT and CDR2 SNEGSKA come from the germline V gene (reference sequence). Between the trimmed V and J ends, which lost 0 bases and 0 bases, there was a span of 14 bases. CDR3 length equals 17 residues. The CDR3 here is CSARDMKLAANTGELFF. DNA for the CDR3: TGCAGTGCTAGAGATATGAAGTTAGCGGCGAACACCGGGGAGCTGTTTTTT.

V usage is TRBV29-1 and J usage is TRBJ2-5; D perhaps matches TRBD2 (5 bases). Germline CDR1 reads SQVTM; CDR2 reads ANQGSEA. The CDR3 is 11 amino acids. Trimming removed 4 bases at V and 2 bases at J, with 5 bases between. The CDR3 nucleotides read TGCAGCGTTGGCGGGCAAGAGACCCAGTACTTC. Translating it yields CSVGGQETQYF.

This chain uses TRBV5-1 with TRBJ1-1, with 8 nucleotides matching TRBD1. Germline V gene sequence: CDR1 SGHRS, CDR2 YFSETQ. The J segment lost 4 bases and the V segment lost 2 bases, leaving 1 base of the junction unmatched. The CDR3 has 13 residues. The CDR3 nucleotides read TGCGCCAGCAGCTTTACAGGGGGCACTGAAGCTTTCTTT. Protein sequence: CASSFTGGTEAFF.

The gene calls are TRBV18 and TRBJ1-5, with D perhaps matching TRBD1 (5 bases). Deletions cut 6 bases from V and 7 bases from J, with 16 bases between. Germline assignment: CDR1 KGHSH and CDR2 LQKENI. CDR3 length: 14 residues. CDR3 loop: CASSPGGERQPQHF. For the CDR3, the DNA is TGTGCCAGCTCCCCGGGGGGGGAGCGGCAGCCCCAGCATTTT.

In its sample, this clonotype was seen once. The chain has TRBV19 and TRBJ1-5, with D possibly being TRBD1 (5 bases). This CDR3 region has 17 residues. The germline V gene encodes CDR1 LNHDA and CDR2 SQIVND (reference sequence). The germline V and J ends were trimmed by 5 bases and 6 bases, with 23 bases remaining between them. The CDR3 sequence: CASSRDRLVLLGQPQHF. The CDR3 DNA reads TGTGCCAGTAGTCGAGACAGACTGGTTCTCCTGGGTCAGCCCCAGCATTTT.